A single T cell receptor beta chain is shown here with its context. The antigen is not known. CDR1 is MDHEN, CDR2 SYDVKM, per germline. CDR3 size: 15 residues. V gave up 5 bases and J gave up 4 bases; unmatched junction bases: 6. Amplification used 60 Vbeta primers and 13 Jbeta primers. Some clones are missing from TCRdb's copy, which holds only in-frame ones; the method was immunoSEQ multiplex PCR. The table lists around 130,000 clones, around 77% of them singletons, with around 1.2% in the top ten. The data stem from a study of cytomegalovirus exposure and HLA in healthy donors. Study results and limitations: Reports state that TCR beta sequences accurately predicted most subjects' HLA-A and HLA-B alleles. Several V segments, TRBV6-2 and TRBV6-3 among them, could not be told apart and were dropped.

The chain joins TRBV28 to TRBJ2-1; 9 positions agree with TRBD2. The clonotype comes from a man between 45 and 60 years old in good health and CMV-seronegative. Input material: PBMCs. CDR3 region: CASSETSGFYNEQFF. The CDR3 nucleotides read TGTGCCAGCAGTGAGACTAGCGGATTTTACAATGAGCAGTTCTTC.